The entry below describes one TCR beta chain. Its target antigen remains unknown. No base qualities exist here, and no much larger clone lies one base off it. This sample is drawn from a study of T cell repertoires in cytomegalovirus infection (dated by TCRdb to about 2019). A note on the overall study: Peptide stimulations targeted recently identified HLA-C-restricted CMV epitopes, whose presentation resists viral immunomodulation, together with well-studied HLA-B-restricted epitopes. Because public TCR beta signatures pointed to carriage of CMV infection together with the matching HLA type, the HLA type of each donor mattered for the analysis. On the study overall, not on this receptor specifically: Carriers of CMV infection plus the relevant HLA type were discriminated by the cumulative frequency of public TCR beta family members in the study cohort and in an independent roughly 400-donor cohort. The ex vivo response was dominated by HLA-C-restricted CMV-specific TCR beta clonotypes, which also provided the single most frequent clonotype in two of eight donors.

The listed sequencing device is Illumina HiSeq 1500. TCRdb reprocessing: public reads trimmed at Q25 with fastp, clones called with MiXCR, in-frame beta chains kept. Rows merge per CDR3 protein into single entries with the most common DNA and genes. The table for this sample lists about 110,000 distinct CDR3 sequences; around 28% of them were counted only once. Of the sample, roughly 81% falls within the top ten clones. Taken from cysteine to phenylalanine, the CDR3 has 13 residues. CDR3 DNA is the only sequence kept; it has 39 bases, read in frame from the first base. The germline V end is reduced by 6 bases and the J end by 6 bases; junction bases left unmatched: 6. Interpreted using the paper, the treatment or condition label stands for: in vitro stimulation with specific CMV peptide epitopes to enrich CMV-specific T cells.

The origin of this receptor is a human donor in good health (CMV status not recorded). Some clones in this sample may be carry-over from other donors' samples. The sequences come from CD8+ T cells from cultured PBMCs, collected from culture after CMV antigen stimulation. The V gene is TRBV12-3 or TRBV12-4 and the J gene is TRBJ2-3, and 7 junction bases match TRBD1. The CDR3 sequence is CASRANRGDTQYF. DNA sequence: TGTGCCAGCAGAGCCAACAGGGGCGATACGCAGTATTTT.